This is a list of T cell receptor beta chains from one sample in a study of blood T cell repertoires in COVID-19. Method: immunoSEQ multiplex PCR; TCRdb's copy keeps in-frame clones and lacks some. This table holds roughly 200,000 clones, roughly 77% found once. Sequencing used peripheral blood. The receptors were sampled from a woman in her 40s with COVID-19, enrolled during active disease. CDR3s include the opening cysteine and the closing phenylalanine or tryptophan. The order of the fields is D gene, V gene, clone size, J gene, CDR3 protein, CDR3 DNA. D genes are given only for firm matches. Rows may omit the clone size; those that give it use once, few, many or a size class.

>TRBD2|TRBV5-1|NA|TRBJ2-5
CASRPGLEETQYF
TGCGCCAGCCGACCCGGACTAGAAGAGACCCAGTACTTC
>NA|TRBV4-1|NA|TRBJ2-2
CASSQGPEYTGELFF
TGCGCCAGCAGCCAAGGCCCAGAATACACCGGGGAGCTGTTTTTT
>NA|TRBV6-5|NA|TRBJ2-7
CASSLGLYNEQYF
TGTGCCAGCAGTCTGGGACTTTACAACGAGCAGTACTTC
>NA|TRBV19|few|TRBJ2-5
CASSIASGQETQYF
TGTGCCAGTAGTATAGCCAGCGGGCAAGAGACCCAGTACTTC
>TRBD1|TRBV5-5|NA|TRBJ1-2
CASSLGCRGRLGYTF
TGTGCCAGCAGCTTGGGATGTAGGGGGCGCCTCGGCTACACCTTC
>NA|TRBV6-2/TRBV6-3|NA|TRBJ1-2
CASSYRGGALANYGYTF
TGTGCCAGCAGTTACCGTGGGGGGGCCCTAGCTAACTATGGCTACACCTTC
>TRBD2|TRBV5-1|NA|TRBJ2-1
CASSFNGLAGVYNEQFF
TGCGCCAGCAGCTTTAATGGACTAGCGGGAGTATACAATGAGCAGTTCTTC
>TRBD1|TRBV19|many|TRBJ2-7
CASSPVDRIYEQYF
TGTGCCAGTAGTCCCGTGGACAGGATCTACGAGCAGTACTTC
>NA|TRBV29-1|NA|TRBJ1-1
CSVVWSPRSDTEAFF
TGCAGCGTTGTATGGTCCCCCCGAAGCGACACTGAAGCTTTCTTT
>NA|TRBV14|NA|TRBJ2-1
CASSQGTGIGVRSYNEQFF
TGTGCCAGCAGCCAAGGTACCGGCATCGGGGTTCGTTCCTACAATGAGCAGTTCTTC
>NA|TRBV11-2|NA|TRBJ1-1
CASSRTVQWNTEAFF
TGTGCCAGCAGCCGGACAGTCCAATGGAACACTGAAGCTTTCTTT
>NA|TRBV7-2|once|TRBJ1-5
CATLEQPGQPQHF
TGTGCCACCCTCGAGCAGCCGGGGCAGCCCCAGCATTTT
>NA|TRBV7-9|NA|TRBJ1-2
CASSLLYGYTF
TGTGCCAGCAGTCTACTCTATGGCTACACCTTC
>NA|TRBV4-3|NA|TRBJ1-1
CASSLGEAGGAEAFF
TGCGCCAGCAGCCTGGGAGAGGCGGGGGGAGCCGAAGCTTTCTTT
>NA|TRBV19|few|TRBJ1-1
CASSRRRVNTEAFF
TGTGCCAGTTCAAGAAGGAGGGTGAACACTGAAGCTTTCTTT
>NA|TRBV30|NA|TRBJ1-1
CAFAVNTEAFF
TGTGCCTTCGCAGTGAACACTGAAGCTTTCTTT
>NA|TRBV5-1|NA|TRBJ2-5
CASIEQETQYF
TGCGCCAGCATAGAACAAGAGACCCAGTACTTC
>NA|TRBV6-2/TRBV6-3|NA|TRBJ1-1
CASSYMGDRGTEAFF
TGTGCCAGCAGTTACATGGGAGATCGGGGCACTGAAGCTTTCTTT
>NA|TRBV25-1|NA|TRBJ1-2
CASSADWNYGYTF
TGTGCCAGCAGTGCAGACTGGAACTATGGCTACACCTTC
>NA|TRBV18|NA|TRBJ1-4
CASSRRQATNEKLFF
TGTGCCAGCTCACGAAGACAGGCGACTAATGAAAAACTGTTTTTT
>NA|TRBV6-1|few|TRBJ2-2
CASSERQGFTGELFF
TGTGCCAGCAGTGAAAGGCAGGGCTTCACCGGGGAGCTGTTTTTT
>TRBD2|TRBV7-3|NA|TRBJ2-1
CASSLVGIGGGYEQFF
TGTGCCAGCAGCTTAGTCGGGATTGGGGGGGGGTATGAGCAGTTCTTC
>NA|TRBV7-2|NA|TRBJ2-7
CASSLASPTGSYEQYF
TGTGCCAGCAGCCTAGCCAGCCCGACGGGCTCCTACGAGCAGTACTTC
>NA|TRBV9|NA|TRBJ1-5
CASSVGQANNQPQHF
TGTGCCAGCAGCGTAGGACAGGCGAACAATCAGCCCCAGCATTTT
>TRBD2|TRBV7-2|once|TRBJ2-1
CASSPRLAGGGNEQFF
TGTGCCAGCAGCCCACGTCTAGCGGGGGGGGGCAATGAGCAGTTCTTC
>TRBD1|TRBV12-5|NA|TRBJ1-1
CASGLEGAGMNTEAFF
TGTGCTAGTGGTTTGGAGGGGGCAGGGATGAACACTGAAGCTTTCTTT
>NA|TRBV12-3/TRBV12-4|NA|TRBJ1-6
CASGLRYNSPLHF
TGTGCCAGCGGTCTCAGGTATAATTCACCCCTCCACTTT
>NA|TRBV6-6|few|TRBJ1-5
CASSRGQPQHF
TGTGCCAGCAGTCGCGGTCAGCCCCAGCATTTT
>NA|TRBV7-9|NA|TRBJ1-3
CASSLPSGTGNTIYF
TGTGCCAGCAGCTTACCATCGGGGACTGGAAACACCATATATTTT
>NA|TRBV19|NA|TRBJ2-7
CASSNSYEQYF
TGTGCCAGTAGTAATAGCTACGAGCAGTACTTC
>TRBD2|TRBV12-5|NA|TRBJ2-7
CASGEGLAGTYEQYF
TGTGCTAGTGGCGAGGGACTAGCGGGAACCTACGAGCAGTACTTC
>TRBD1|TRBV3-1/TRBV3-2|NA|TRBJ2-7
CASSQGSGTGLYEQYF
TGTGCCAGCAGCCAGGGTTCCGGGACAGGACTCTACGAGCAGTACTTC
>NA|TRBV3-1/TRBV3-2|NA|TRBJ2-1
CASSQGSGSYNEQFF
TGTGCCAGCAGCCAAGGATCGGGGTCCTACAATGAGCAGTTCTTC
>NA|TRBV10-3|NA|TRBJ1-6
CAISAGRASPLHF
TGTGCCATCAGTGCGGGGAGAGCCTCACCCCTCCACTTT
>NA|TRBV11-3|once|TRBJ2-2
CASSFQGSAGELFF
TGTGCCAGCAGCTTCCAGGGATCGGCCGGGGAGCTGTTTTTT
>TRBD1|TRBV7-9|NA|TRBJ2-1
CAKTGGQGEQFF
TGTGCCAAGACGGGGGGACAGGGAGAGCAGTTCTTC
>NA|TRBV3-1/TRBV3-2|NA|TRBJ1-3
CASSLGNRANTIYF
TGTGCCAGCAGCCTCGGTAACAGGGCCAACACCATATATTTT
>TRBD2|TRBV9|NA|TRBJ2-5
CASSVHSSGGRETQYF
TGTGCCAGCAGCGTACATAGTAGCGGGGGGCGGGAGACCCAGTACTTC
>TRBD2|TRBV11-3|NA|TRBJ2-1
CASSFSGKDNEQFF
TGTGCCAGCAGCTTTAGCGGGAAGGACAATGAGCAGTTCTTC
>NA|TRBV5-4|once|TRBJ1-2
CASSLDAATTYGYTF
TGTGCCAGCAGCTTGGATGCTGCTACTACCTATGGCTACACCTTC
>NA|TRBV3-1/TRBV3-2|NA|TRBJ1-2
CASSQGHSNYGYTF
TGTGCCAGCAGCCAAGGGCACAGCAACTATGGCTACACCTTC
>TRBD1|TRBV5-5|NA|TRBJ2-7
CASSLQGTAAYEQYF
TGTGCCAGCAGCTTGCAGGGGACAGCGGCCTACGAGCAGTACTTC
>NA|TRBV5-1|NA|TRBJ2-3
CASSLGRPGNTDTQYF
TGCGCCAGCAGCTTGGGCCGACCGGGTAACACAGATACGCAGTATTTT
>NA|TRBV7-6|NA|TRBJ2-2
CASSLGTINTGELFF
TGTGCCAGCAGCTTAGGGACTATCAACACCGGGGAGCTGTTTTTT